These T cell receptor beta chains were read from a single sample in a study of identifying expanded T cells in peripheral blood. The table came from immunoSEQ multiplex PCR; TCRdb's copy has only in-frame clones and leaves some out. The sample shows 100,000 or so clones, roughly 88% of them seen only once. The sequencing input was blood. All receptors derive from a person aged 18-70 years in good health. Each CDR3 is given with its conserved first and last residue. The order of the fields is clone size, D gene, V gene, J gene, CDR3 protein, CDR3 DNA. The D gene is left open where the match is weak. Only some rows state a clone size, as once, few, many or a class for expanded clones.

-	TRBD1	TRBV5-4	TRBJ2-7	CASSSRTGGNYEQYF	TGTGCCAGCAGCTCCCGGACAGGGGGAAACTACGAGCAGTACTTC
-	-	TRBV11-2	TRBJ2-2	CASSPLFNTGELFF	TGTGCCAGCAGCCCCCTCTTCAACACCGGGGAGCTGTTTTTT
-	-	TRBV29-1	TRBJ2-1	CSVEVGTWNNEQFF	TGCAGCGTTGAGGTCGGGACTTGGAACAATGAGCAGTTCTTC
-	-	TRBV7-6	TRBJ2-5	CASSLGQGQETQYF	TGTGCCAGCAGCTTAGGGCAGGGGCAAGAGACCCAGTACTTC
-	TRBD2	TRBV7-8	TRBJ2-1	CASSLTGGNNEQFF	TGTGCCAGCAGCTTAACGGGGGGAAACAATGAGCAGTTCTTC
-	-	TRBV15	TRBJ1-4	CATSRDRTTPIEKLFF	TGTGCCACCAGCAGAGATCGCACCACGCCGATTGAAAAACTGTTTTTT
once	-	TRBV4-3	TRBJ1-2	CASSYDSRYGYTF	TGCGCCAGCAGCTACGACAGTAGATATGGCTACACCTTC
once	-	TRBV9	TRBJ1-1	CASSVLSGESTEAFF	TGTGCCAGCAGCGTGCTTTCGGGGGAGAGCACTGAAGCTTTCTTT
-	-	TRBV19	TRBJ2-3	CASSIKATGADTQYF	TGTGCCAGTAGTATTAAGGCAACAGGAGCAGATACGCAGTATTTT
-	-	TRBV19	TRBJ1-1	CASSSGGNTEAFF	TGTGCCAGTAGCTCCGGTGGGAACACTGAAGCTTTCTTT
few	-	TRBV18	TRBJ1-5	CASSREGNQPQHF	TGTGCCAGCTCCCGGGAGGGCAATCAGCCCCAGCATTTT
-	TRBD2	TRBV11-3	TRBJ2-1	CASSLGGGSYNEQFF	TGTGCCAGCAGCTTAGGCGGGGGGTCCTACAATGAGCAGTTCTTC
-	-	TRBV15	TRBJ2-7	CATSRDPASYEQYF	TGTGCCACCAGCAGAGATCCCGCGAGCTACGAGCAGTACTTC
-	TRBD1	TRBV7-7	TRBJ2-7	CASSLPTGGGEQYF	TGTGCCAGCAGCCTACCGACAGGGGGAGGCGAGCAGTACTTC
-	-	TRBV19	TRBJ2-7	CASRTTDNRRYEQYF	TGTGCCAGTAGAACGACGGACAACCGCCGCTACGAGCAGTACTTC
-	TRBD1	TRBV5-4	TRBJ1-4	CASSSDRGATNEKLFF	TGTGCCAGCAGCAGTGACAGGGGCGCAACTAATGAAAAACTGTTTTTT
-	-	TRBV6-6	TRBJ1-2	CASSYYGFNYGYTF	TGTGCCAGCAGTTACTACGGTTTTAACTATGGCTACACCTTC
-	-	TRBV4-3	TRBJ2-3	CASSQAEGDTQYF	TGCGCCAGCAGCCAGGCCGAGGGGGATACGCAGTATTTT
-	-	TRBV11-2	TRBJ2-1	CASSLGVSWWDEQFF	TGTGCCAGCAGCTTAGGAGTCTCCTGGTGGGATGAGCAGTTCTTC
-	-	TRBV13	TRBJ2-7	CASSLSGYEQYF	TGTGCCAGCAGCTTATCCGGCTACGAGCAGTACTTC
-	TRBD1	TRBV19	TRBJ2-6	CASTTGDGANVLTF	TGTGCCAGTACCACAGGGGATGGGGCCAACGTCCTGACTTTC
-	TRBD1	TRBV6-4	TRBJ1-1	CASSLTGATEAFF	TGTGCCAGCAGTTTGACAGGGGCCACTGAAGCTTTCTTT
-	TRBD1	TRBV5-1	TRBJ2-2	CASSSGVQGDAGELFF	TGCGCCAGCAGCTCTGGGGTCCAGGGGGACGCCGGGGAGCTGTTTTTT
-	-	TRBV7-8	TRBJ2-7	CASSFQYTSTAADEQYF	TGTGCCAGCAGCTTTCAATATACGAGCACCGCCGCGGACGAGCAGTACTTC
-	-	TRBV29-1	TRBJ2-5	CSVDEGRRRETQYF	TGCAGCGTTGACGAGGGACGAAGAAGGGAGACCCAGTACTTC
-	-	TRBV18	TRBJ2-7	CASSPRQGEHEQYF	TGTGCCAGCTCACCAAGGCAGGGTGAACACGAGCAGTACTTC
-	-	TRBV6-1	TRBJ2-1	CASSDLGPSLRPSYNEQFF	TGTGCCAGCAGTGATTTGGGGCCATCTCTCAGGCCCAGCTACAATGAGCAGTTCTTC
-	-	TRBV7-2	TRBJ1-5	CASSKQGNQPQHF	TGTGCCAGCAGCAAACAGGGTAATCAGCCCCAGCATTTT
-	-	TRBV20-1	TRBJ2-1	CSATQDEQFF	TGCAGTGCTACCCAGGATGAGCAGTTCTTC
-	TRBD2	TRBV11-1	TRBJ2-3	CASSLVAGGITDTQYF	TGTGCCAGCAGCTTAGTTGCGGGGGGAATCACAGATACGCAGTATTTT
-	-	TRBV5-6	TRBJ1-5	CASSLLGRENQPQHF	TGTGCCAGCAGCTTGTTGGGACGGGAAAATCAGCCCCAGCATTTT
-	TRBD1	TRBV27	TRBJ2-7	CASSSGTGVPYEQYF	TGTGCCAGCAGCTCTGGGACAGGGGTCCCCTACGAGCAGTACTTC
-	-	TRBV19	TRBJ2-2	CASSIDRATGELFF	TGTGCCAGTAGTATAGACAGGGCCACCGGGGAGCTGTTTTTT
-	-	TRBV6-1	TRBJ1-5	CASSVRRGAISNQPQHF	TGTGCCAGCAGTGTTAGGAGAGGGGCGATTAGCAATCAGCCCCAGCATTTT
once	-	TRBV2	TRBJ1-3	CASSAREADTIYF	TGTGCCAGCAGTGCCCGGGAGGCCGACACCATATATTTT